The present entry profiles one TCR beta chain with its context. Its antigen has not been determined. Within one base of it there is no much larger clone, and no base qualities were kept. Systemically healthy Caucasian individuals from Russia, some 36 in total and aged roughly 6 to 95 years, were included as donors. About 10 milliliters of peripheral blood were collected from each donor into EDTA-treated Vacutainer tubes. PBMCs were isolated by Ficoll-Paque density-gradient centrifugation, with at least 7 million obtained per sample. Total RNA, at least 5 micrograms per sample, was extracted from PBMCs with Trizol reagent. For every donor, flow cytometry on a PBMC aliquot measured the percentage of naive CD45RAhigh/CD27high T cells. Library preparation used 5' RACE. Sequencing used an Illumina HiSeq 2500. The second PCR ran for about 6 to 12 cycles and used a J-beta primer mix along with a sample-barcoded 5' primer. A unique molecular identifier was introduced onto each TCR beta cDNA molecule by a template-switch 5' adaptor carrying 12 random nucleotides. Each sample yielded at least 3 million CDR3-containing paired-end reads. The Mint cDNA synthesis kit, primed by a TRBC-specific oligonucleotide, was used to synthesize first-strand cDNA from all RNA. Following uracil-DNA glycosylase treatment, a first 18-cycle PCR with universal primers M1SS and BC2_uni_R was performed on all cDNA. Turning to the authors' computational methods: Each sample was normalized by randomly selecting 1 million high-quality reads, each carrying a distinct molecular identifier. Instead of being binned into consensus sequences, reads that shared molecular identifiers were thrown out. MiTCR, run with a Q25 quality threshold and the strictest error-elimination algorithm, handled CDR3 identification, clonotype clustering and error correction. Lower-bound total TCR beta diversity was estimated with a nonparametric unseen species model using Euler transformation. Clones were called with MiXCR by TCRdb after fastp trimmed the public reads at Q25, and only in-frame beta chains were retained. When rows share a CDR3 protein, they turn into one entry using the most common DNA and genes. These V and J calls rely on TCRdb rather than the paper's analysis. For this sample there are 1.5 million to 2 million distinct CDR3 sequences; just under 50% appear just once. The leading ten clones occupy 2.1% of the sample.

These data come from a study of blood T cells in healthy people across ages (dated by TCRdb to the mid-2010s). Background on the whole study: In model experiments, template switching captured about one uniquely barcoded TCR beta cDNA molecule for every two T cells. Donors of different ages were randomly distributed across sequencing lanes to avoid experimental bias. Four age groups were formed from the donors: young (average about 16 years), middle-aged (approximately 39), aged (around 68) and long-lived (roughly 81). Using the same blood draw, the study looked at two additional independent replicas of 1 million unique cDNA reads for two donors, one aged 18 to 29 and the other aged 80 or older. Age-related changes in TCR beta repertoire diversity were measured in the study by deep sequencing normalized with unique cDNA molecular identifiers. On the study overall, not on this receptor specifically: Compared with the aged group, the long-lived group had more naive CD4+ T cells, fewer expanded clones and increased TCR diversity, a pattern suggesting age selection. Estimates of total diversity based on one million sequenced T cells were considered lower bounds and underestimates. Donor CMV infection status was unknown, potentially confounding age-related changes in expanded clonotypes. Observed TCR beta diversity per million T cells fell roughly linearly with age, and a significant reduction was already apparent by age around 36. Bulk unsorted PBMC profiling prevented conclusive comparison of naive and antigen-experienced compartments. Observed TCR beta diversity correlated strongly with the percentage of naive T cells measured by flow cytometry.

The material sequenced was blood. The receptor comes from a woman in her forties in good health.

The sequenced DNA is TGCGCCAGCAGAAGGGAGCTCGGAGGAGAGACCCAGTACTTC. This is translated as CASRRELGGETQYF. Recombination joined TRBV5-1 with TRBJ2-7; a weak D assignment points to TRBD2 (5 bases agree). The J call may be incorrect, as the DNA end agrees better with TRBJ2-5. Measured from the cysteine to the phenylalanine, the CDR3 is 14 residues long. Here the CDR3 DNA is all that survives: 42 bases in frame from base 1. CDR1 and CDR2 were assigned from the germline V gene as SGHRS and YFSETQ.